This T cell receptor beta chain appears in the sequencing data of a study of blood T cell repertoires in COVID-19. Study-level information: The United States, Italy and Spain supplied acute and convalescent COVID-19 samples. In each case, the material was cDNA or gDNA derived from T cells, B-cell-depleted T cells, or PBMCs.

Categorization into cohorts depended on clinical history that participants reported. Using immunoSEQ multiplex PCR, the repertoire was profiled, and TCRdb retains in-frame clones only, with some absent. The sample consists of about 400,000 clones, nearly 90% of them appearing once. Germline V gene sequence: CDR1 LNHDA, CDR2 SQIVND (reference sequence). The CDR3 is 14 amino acids. V was pared by 3 bases and J by 5 bases, with 13 bases between. The rearrangement uses TRBV19 and TRBJ1-1; no firm D call. The sample comprised PBMCs or T cells enriched from blood (not recorded which). The sequence derives from a woman in her 30s who had recovered from COVID-19. This CDR3 reads CASSINSGWTEAFF. The CDR3 DNA reads as TGTGCCAGTAGTATTAATAGCGGGTGGACTGAAGCTTTCTTT.